The 27 T cell receptor beta chains below all came from one sample that was sequenced in a study of identical twins (dated by TCRdb to 2016 to 2018). Libraries were built with 5' RACE. The listed sequencing device is Illumina HiSeq 2000. TCRdb applied fastp at Q25 and MiXCR to the public reads, then kept only in-frame beta chains. Rows are combined by CDR3 protein, so each entry shows the most common genes and DNA. The sample has around 690,000 distinct CDR3 sequences on record, around 21% of them singletons. The ten largest clones capture 4% to 4.5% of the sample. This sample also belongs to another study, concerning T cells expressing NK-cell markers.

The sequencing input was PBMCs. The origin of the receptors is a young woman in good health.

This clonotype has just a few counts. V and J are TRBV6-5 and TRBJ2-5, with D possibly TRBD2 on 5 matching bases. The V end lost 0 bases, the J end lost 6 bases, and 11 bases lay between the germline ends. This CDR3 has 14 amino acids. Germline V gene sequence: CDR1 MNHEY, CDR2 SVGAGI. The CDR3 coding sequence is TGTGCCAGCAGTTACTCGACCGGGGAGCAGACCCAGTACTTC. Protein: CASSYSTGEQTQYF.

This clonotype came up a few times. The CDR3 sequence: CASSIRGMAFF. CDR3 coding DNA: TGTGCCAGCAGCATCAGGGGAATGGCTTTCTTT. V is TRBV6-5 and J is TRBJ1-1, with D maybe TRBD1 (6 bases). CDR1 MNHEY and CDR2 SVGAGI come from the germline V gene. This CDR3 region has 11 residues. Trimming took off 6 bases at V and 11 bases at J, with 13 bases between the two ends.

This chain uses TRBV7-6 with TRBJ2-5; TRBD2 matches 7 bases. Germline lookup yields CDR1 SGHVS and CDR2 FNYEAQ. This CDR3 has 15 amino acids. Trimming cost V 4 bases and J 5 bases; bases outside gene matches: 10. The CDR3 is CASSSRTSHGETQYF. The CDR3 nucleotides are TGTGCCAGCAGCTCTCGGACTAGTCATGGGGAGACCCAGTACTTC.

This clonotype was recorded a few times. The chain combines TRBV20-1 with TRBJ2-3; 8 positions match TRBD1. Trimming took 5 bases from V and 1 from J; bases not matched to a gene: 8. The CDR3 is 15 residues long. Germline-derived CDR1 and CDR2 are DFQATT and SNEGSKA (reference sequence). The CDR3 region is CSARKQGAGTDTQYF. CDR3 nucleotide sequence: TGCAGTGCTCGTAAGCAGGGGGCCGGCACAGATACGCAGTATTTT.

The chain combines TRBV7-9 with TRBJ2-3, with D possibly TRBD2 on 6 matching bases. CDR3 length equals 16 residues. V dropped 2 bases and J dropped 1 base, with 13 bases sitting between them. Per germline, CDR1 SEHNR and CDR2 FQNEAQ (reference sequence). The CDR3 bases are TGTGCCAGCAGCTTAAGGTCCAGCGGGCGCACAGATACGCAGTATTTT. It translates to CASSLRSSGRTDTQYF.

This chain links TRBV7-6 with TRBJ2-1; 9 nucleotides agree with TRBD2. With 2 bases clipped from V and 5 bases from J, the junction kept 4 bases outside the gene matches. The CDR3 loop spans 15 amino acids. Germline assignment: CDR1 SGHVS and CDR2 FNYEAQ. CDR3 protein: CASSLRAGGHNEQFF. Written as DNA, the CDR3 is TGTGCCAGCAGCTTACGGGCGGGGGGGCACAATGAGCAGTTCTTC.

Judged by abundance, this clonotype is medium-sized. The chain uses TRBV5-1 and TRBJ2-3; D gene ambiguous. V shed 0 bases and J shed 4 bases, with 9 bases lying between them. The CDR3 has 14 amino acids. CDR1 and CDR2 (germline): SGHRS, YFSETQ. DNA for the CDR3: TGCGCCAGCAGCTTGGGGCAGGCCTCAGATACGCAGTATTTT. Amino acid sequence: CASSLGQASDTQYF.

V and J are TRBV7-2 and TRBJ1-2, with D tentatively TRBD1 (6 bases). Trimming left V 5 bases short and J 4 bases short, with 17 bases between. This CDR3 spans 15 amino acids. Germline CDR1 and CDR2: SGHTA and FQGNSA. The CDR3 nucleotides are TGTGCCAGCAGCCAAGGCGACAGGACAGCCTATGGCTACACCTTC. As protein: CASSQGDRTAYGYTF.

V gene TRBV2 combines with J gene TRBJ2-1, with TRBD2 matching 7 bases. Germline assignment: CDR1 SNHLY and CDR2 FYNNEI. V lost 9 bases to trimming and J lost 11 bases; unmatched junction nucleotides: 13. This CDR3 comprises 13 residues. CDR3 bases: TGTGCCAGTTACTCTAGCGGCCCTCCCCAGCAGTTCTTC. It codes for CASYSSGPPQQFF.

CDR3 in DNA: TGTGCCAGCAGCCAAGATCTGGGGACTAGCGGCTATGAGCAGTTCTTC. Translation: CASSQDLGTSGYEQFF. The genes are TRBV4-2 and TRBJ2-1, with TRBD2 matching 11 bases. The germline V gene encodes CDR1 LGHNA and CDR2 YNFKEQ. This CDR3 is built from 16 residues. Losses at the gene ends were 0 bases for V and 8 bases for J; bases not matched to a gene: 6.

This clonotype was seen only a few times. The V gene is TRBV10-3, the J gene TRBJ2-1; tentative D call: TRBD2 (6 bases). Trimming took off 10 bases at V and 10 bases at J, with 17 bases between the two ends. Looked up from germline, CDR1 is ENHRY and CDR2 is SYGVKD. CDR3 size: 12 residues. The CDR3 DNA reads as TGTGCCACCTCGGGACTTCTGCAGGAGCAGTTCTTC. This codes for CATSGLLQEQFF.

In its sample, this clonotype was seen a few times. The rearrangement links TRBV12-3 or TRBV12-4 to TRBJ2-1; D is unresolved. V gave up 2 bases and J gave up 4 bases, with 15 bases separating them. The CDR3 totals 16 residues. The DNA of the CDR3 is TGTGCCAGCAGTTTAATTGGAGTACTGACGTACAATGAGCAGTTCTTC. It specifies CASSLIGVLTYNEQFF.

This clonotype has a handful of counts. The chain employs TRBV6-1 and TRBJ2-2; possible D gene TRBD1, 5 bases. V was shortened by 6 bases and J by 6 bases, with 14 bases between the two germline ends. This CDR3 comprises 14 residues. Germline-derived CDR1 and CDR2 are MNHNS and SASEGT. For the CDR3, the DNA is TGTGCCAGCAGCTCAGGGTCGTTCGCCGGGGAGCTGTTTTTT. Its protein product is CASSSGSFAGELFF.

This clonotype was counted ten times or more. This chain links TRBV6-4 with TRBJ2-2; D gene unclear. There are 15 residues in the CDR3. Trimming removed 2 bases at V and 1 base at J, with 8 bases between. Germline V gene data show CDR1 as MRHNA and CDR2 as SNTAGT. The CDR3 DNA reads TGTGCCAGCAGTGACGGGTCGGGGAACACCGGGGAGCTGTTTTTT. Translated, it gives CASSDGSGNTGELFF.

The gene calls are TRBV5-1 and TRBJ2-1; 9 nucleotides align to TRBD2. Germline V gene data show CDR1 as SGHRS and CDR2 as YFSETQ. Losses at the gene ends were 0 bases for V and 0 bases for J; bases not matched to a gene: 19. The CDR3 consists of 22 residues. The CDR3 nucleotides are TGCGCCAGCAGCTTGGTGGGGTATGTGAGCGGGAGGACCCTGAGCTCCTACAATGAGCAGTTCTTC. The encoded protein is CASSLVGYVSGRTLSSYNEQFF. Variable domain in full (rest from reference TRBV5-1 and TRBJ2-1): KAGVTQTPRYLIKTRGQQVTLSCSPISGHRSVSWYQQTPGQGLQFLFEYFSETQRNKGNFPGRFSGRQFSNSRSEMNVSTLELGDSALYLCASSLVGYVSGRTLSSYNEQFFGPGTRLTVL.

This sequence joins TRBV10-3 and TRBJ2-2; the match to TRBD1 covers 8 bases. Germline CDR1 is ENHRY and CDR2 is SYGVKD. The junction had 3 bases not matched to a gene; V was cut back by 6 bases and J by 6 bases. The CDR3 covers 13 residues. The CDR3 is CAIRDRAPGELFF. The CDR3, as DNA: TGTGCCATCAGGGACAGGGCGCCCGGGGAGCTGTTTTTT.

This clonotype came up a few times. The chain's CDR3 is CASSLALGGYTF. In DNA form, the CDR3 reads TGTGCCAGCAGTTTAGCGCTAGGTGGCTACACCTTC. V gene TRBV12-3 or TRBV12-4 combines with J gene TRBJ1-2; D ambiguous. This CDR3 comprises 12 residues. Trimming cost V 0 bases and J 7 bases, with 6 bases left between them.

The chain combines TRBV6-1 with TRBJ2-7, with TRBD1 as a possible D gene (6 bases). V was trimmed by 6 bases and J by 2 bases, leaving 14 bases between them. Germline lookup yields CDR1 MNHNS and CDR2 SASEGT. This CDR3 has 14 residues. CDR3 loop: CASRSNRVTYEQYF. CDR3 bases: TGTGCCAGCAGATCGAACAGGGTAACCTACGAGCAGTACTTC.

Only a few counts were recorded for this clonotype. The chain links TRBV29-1 to TRBJ1-2; D is perhaps TRBD1 (6 bases). V lost 6 bases, J lost 4 bases, and 12 bases lay in between. Germline CDR1 reads SQVTM; CDR2 reads ANQGSEA. This CDR3 is 12 amino acids long. CDR3 loop: CSVTDRSYGYTF. CDR3 coding DNA: TGCAGCGTCACGGACAGATCCTATGGCTACACCTTC.

The CDR3 is CASSPGGDTEAFF. CDR3 sequence (DNA): TGTGCCAGCAGTCCCGGGGGGGACACTGAAGCTTTCTTT. V gene TRBV12-3 or TRBV12-4 combines with J gene TRBJ1-1; perhaps TRBD1 as D (5 bases). Trimming shortened V by 5 bases and J by 3 bases, and 10 bases separated the two germline ends. The CDR3 runs to 13 residues.

This rearrangement joins TRBV6-2 or TRBV6-3 to TRBJ2-4, with D possibly matching TRBD1 (5 bases). V lost 9 bases and J 1 base, leaving 13 bases between the germline ends. The CDR3 runs to 14 residues. Germline CDR1 and CDR2: MNHEY and SVGEGT. The DNA for the CDR3 is TGTGCCAGAGGGGCTAACCAGGCCAAAAACATTCAGTACTTC. Protein sequence: CARGANQAKNIQYF.

This clonotype came up a few times. V and J are TRBV9 and TRBJ2-3; D gene uncertain. Trimming cost V 0 bases and J 4 bases, with 15 bases left between them. Germline-derived CDR1 and CDR2 are SGDLS and YYNGEE. The CDR3 covers 16 residues. The CDR3 loop reads CASSVATPGRADTQYF. DNA of the CDR3: TGTGCCAGCAGCGTAGCTACCCCAGGCCGTGCAGATACGCAGTATTTT.

In its sample, this clonotype was seen a few times. The chain uses TRBV10-3 and TRBJ2-1; 8 bases line up with TRBD2. Germline loops: CDR1 ENHRY, CDR2 SYGVKD. V lost 7 bases to trimming and J lost 5 bases; unmatched junction nucleotides: 4. CDR3 size: 13 residues. CDR3 sequence (DNA): TGTGCCATCAATCGGGGGGGGCACAATGAGCAGTTCTTC. This sequence encodes CAINRGGHNEQFF.

This clonotype has a count of ten or more. The V gene is TRBV29-1, the J gene TRBJ1-2; D possibly corresponds to TRBD1 (6 bases). Germline-derived CDR1 and CDR2 are SQVTM and ANQGSEA. This CDR3 has 12 amino acids. Trimming removed 2 bases from V and 9 bases from J, with 13 bases in between. In nucleotides, the CDR3 is TGCAGCGTTGAACGGACAGACAGGCGCTACACCTTC. Protein sequence: CSVERTDRRYTF.

The V call is TRBV6-1, the J call TRBJ2-7; D is unresolved. Germline V CDR1 and CDR2: MNHNS, SASEGT. The length of the CDR3 is 13 residues. V was clipped by 3 bases and J by 9 bases, with 15 bases between them. CDR3 sequence: CASSDNSPAVQYF. As DNA, the CDR3 is TGTGCCAGCAGTGACAATTCACCCGCCGTGCAGTACTTC.

V gene TRBV12-3 or TRBV12-4 combines with J gene TRBJ2-3; D is unclear. CDR3 length: 13 amino acids. The V end lost 8 bases, the J end lost 2 bases, and 11 bases lay between the germline ends. CDR3 region: CASGPANTDTQYF. The CDR3 nucleotides read TGTGCCAGCGGGCCCGCAAACACAGATACGCAGTATTTT.

This clonotype turned up a few times. Written as DNA, the CDR3 is TGCAGTGCTAACCCAGGGGGGGGAGACGAGACCCAGTACTTC. Translation gives CSANPGGGDETQYF. The chain carries TRBV20-1 and TRBJ2-5; either TRBD1 or TRBD2 may supply D (7 bases each). V lost 4 bases, J lost 5 bases, and 17 bases lay in between. The CDR3 length is 14 residues. Germline V gene sequence: CDR1 DFQATT, CDR2 SNEGSKA (reference sequence).